This TCR beta chain was recovered during a study of T cell responses to AZD1222 COVID-19 vaccine. Clones were read by immunoSEQ multiplex PCR, and TCRdb kept only the in-frame ones, dropping some. The table has some 150,000 clones, 89% seen once; the top ten hold about 4.4%. In regard to this clone: Its antigen is not identified.

This CDR3 is 13 amino acids long. Per the germline V gene, CDR1 is GTSNPN and CDR2 is SVGIG (reference sequence). The J segment lost 13 bases and the V segment lost 4 bases, leaving 12 bases of the junction unmatched. Study-level findings and limits: Most donors were white British and more were female, and clonal diversity was possibly underestimated.

This clonotype originated in an adult in good health. The rearrangement joins TRBV30 to TRBJ1-4; 7 nucleotides match TRBD1. The source was peripheral blood, collected on day 0 of AZD1222 vaccination. The CDR3 protein is CAWNLQGNSVLFF. CDR3 sequence (DNA): TGTGCCTGGAACTTACAGGGGAATTCCGTACTGTTTTTT.